This T cell receptor beta chain is drawn from a study of T-cell reconstitution after alpha-beta-depleted transplantation in children. Preparation of the TCRbeta library used unique molecular identifiers. TCRdb called the PCR reads again in MiXCR, with one record for every CDR3 protein. The profile covers approximately 590,000 distinct CDR3 sequences, with more than 9% appearing a single time and 3.5% to 5% taken by the ten largest. This clonotype occurred many times. The J segment lost 10 bases and the V segment lost 3 bases, leaving 9 bases of the junction unmatched. The CDR3 loop spans 15 amino acids. Germline CDR1 reads MDHEN; CDR2 reads SYDVKM.

The sequencing here drew on PBMCs from the stem cell graft donor, taken from the stem cell graft. This chain connects TRBV28 to TRBJ2-1; 10 bases map to TRBD2. The source is a human donor who donated a stem cell graft to a child with acute myeloid leukemia. The CDR3 nucleotides are TGTGCCAGCAGTTTCCCTACTAGCGGGGTTGCGGAGCAGTTCTTC. It translates to CASSFPTSGVAEQFF.